The 31 T cell receptor beta chains in this list originate from one sample, sequenced in a study of neurological immune-mediated disorders. TCRdb analysed the 5' RACE reads with MiXCR anew, one entry per CDR3 protein. The sample includes about 25,000 distinct CDR3 sequences, 3% to 3.5% of them seen just once. Sequenced: PBMCs. These receptor sequences come from a woman under 40 with multiple sclerosis.

This clonotype was found many times. The V gene is TRBV12-3 or TRBV12-4, the J gene TRBJ1-2; the D gene is possibly TRBD1 (5 bases). Trimming cost V 1 base and J 8 bases, with 11 bases left between them. The CDR3 consists of 13 residues. CDR3 sequence (DNA): TGTGCCAGCAGTTTAGGGGGCGTTATCGGCTACACCTTC. Translation gives CASSLGGVIGYTF.

At least ten counts were recorded for this clonotype. The chain is built from TRBV3-1 and TRBJ2-3; D is undetermined. CDR3 length: 13 residues. Trimming stripped 8 bases from V and 1 base from J, with 10 bases between. Per germline, CDR1 LGHDT and CDR2 YNNKEL (reference sequence). As DNA, the CDR3 is TGTGCCAGCGGTTCGTCGGGCACAGATACGCAGTATTTT. It encodes CASGSSGTDTQYF.

This clonotype was detected ten times or more. The chain couples TRBV20-1 to TRBJ2-1, with 12 positions matching TRBD1. J lost 7 bases, V lost 4 bases, and 5 bases had no gene match. Germline loops: CDR1 DFQATT, CDR2 SNEGSKA (reference sequence). There are 14 residues in the CDR3. DNA for the CDR3: TGCAGTGCTAAAGGGACAGGGGGCCGAAATGAGCAGTTCTTC. Translation: CSAKGTGGRNEQFF.

This clonotype has at least ten counts. The DNA for the CDR3 is TGTGCCAGCCGTCGGGACAGGGGACGAGAGACCCAGTACTTC. It specifies CASRRDRGRETQYF. V usage is TRBV11-3 and J usage is TRBJ2-5; 10 positions agree with TRBD1. The CDR3 extends over 14 amino acids. The V gene end was trimmed by 8 bases and the J gene end by 4 bases; junction bases not matched to a gene: 7. Per germline, CDR1 SGHNT and CDR2 YENEEA. The entire variable domain, with the rest obtained from reference TRBV11-3 and TRBJ2-5, is as follows: EAGVVQSPRYKIIEKKQPVAFWCNPISGHNTLYWYLQNLGQGPELLIRYENEEAVDDSQLPKDRFSAERLKGVDSTLKIQPAELGDSAVYLCASRRDRGRETQYFGPGTRLLVL.

Many counts were recorded for this clonotype. CDR3 nucleotide sequence: TGTGCCAGCAGCGCCGAGACTAGCGGCGCCGGGGAGCTGTTTTTT. Translation gives CASSAETSGAGELFF. The chain joins TRBV9 to TRBJ2-2, with 9 bases matching TRBD2. V shed 3 bases and J 6 bases; nucleotides not matched to a gene: 6. Per germline, CDR1 SGDLS and CDR2 YYNGEE. The CDR3 spans 15 residues.

This clonotype showed up many times. The rearrangement uses TRBV20-1 and TRBJ2-3; TRBD2 agrees at 11 bases. Germline lookup yields CDR1 DFQATT and CDR2 SNEGSKA (reference sequence). CDR3 size: 20 residues. The J segment lost 2 bases and the V segment lost 0 bases, leaving 16 bases of the junction unmatched. The CDR3 DNA sequence: TGCAGTGCTAGAGAAAGTGAGACTAGCGGGGCCTTCGAATTCACAGATACGCAGTATTTT. Residues: CSARESETSGAFEFTDTQYF.

This clonotype has at least ten counts. The junction does not match germline at one end; this may be a read error. The rearrangement joins TRBV5-1 to TRBJ1-6; 8 positions match TRBD1. Germline lookup yields CDR1 SGHRS and CDR2 YFSETQ. The CDR3 extends over 14 amino acids. The CDR3 loop is CASSLYTGGSPLNF. CDR3 DNA sequence: TGCGCCAGCAGCCTGTATACAGGGGGTTCACCCCTCAACTTT.

This clonotype showed up many times. The rearrangement uses TRBV24-1 and TRBJ2-7; TRBD1 is a possible D gene (6 bases). The germline V gene encodes CDR1 KGHDR and CDR2 SFDVKD. Trimming cost V 4 bases and J 0 bases, with 9 bases left between them. CDR3 length equals 14 residues. The CDR3: CATSEGHASYEQYF. As DNA, the CDR3 is TGTGCCACCAGTGAGGGACATGCCTCCTACGAGCAGTACTTC.

This clonotype showed up many times. The chain uses TRBV3-1 and TRBJ2-3; either TRBD1 or TRBD2 may supply D (6 bases each). The germline V gene encodes CDR1 LGHDT and CDR2 YNNKEL (reference sequence). The CDR3 contains 15 residues. V dropped 5 bases and J dropped 3 bases, with 15 bases sitting between them. CDR3 amino acids: CASSTSGGRTDTQYF. CDR3 in DNA: TGTGCCAGCAGCACCTCTGGGGGGCGGACAGATACGCAGTATTTT.

In its sample, this clonotype was seen a few times. A much more abundant neighbour one base away suggests this may be a read error. This chain joins TRBV20-1 and TRBJ2-5; TRBD2 aligns across 7 bases. This CDR3 region has 13 residues. Looked up from germline, CDR1 is DFQATT and CDR2 is SNEGSKA (reference sequence). CDR3 coding DNA: TGCGGTGCTAGGAGCGGGAACCAAGAGACCCAGTACTTC. Protein product: CGARSGNQETQYF.

The sample holds many counts of this clonotype. V gene TRBV6-5 combines with J gene TRBJ2-7, with 9 nucleotides matching TRBD1. Germline V CDR1 and CDR2: MNHEY, SVGAGI. The CDR3 extends over 15 amino acids. After removal of 5 bases from V and 3 bases from J, the junction contained 8 bases not matched to a gene. CDR3 in amino acids: CASSPNTGGNYEQYF. Written as DNA, the CDR3 is TGTGCCAGCAGTCCGAATACAGGGGGCAACTACGAGCAGTACTTC.

This clonotype was recorded at least ten times. This chain joins TRBV5-1 and TRBJ1-1, with 7 bases lining up with TRBD1. This CDR3 region has 14 residues. The J segment lost 6 bases and the V segment lost 1 base, leaving 6 bases of the junction unmatched. Per the germline V gene, CDR1 is SGHRS and CDR2 is YFSETQ. CDR3 DNA: TGCGCCAGCAGCTTGACCGGGACAGAATCTGAAGCTTTCTTT. Translation: CASSLTGTESEAFF. The full variable domain, in which reference TRBV5-1 and TRBJ1-1 provide the parts outside the CDR3, is KAGVTQTPRYLIKTRGQQVTLSCSPISGHRSVSWYQQTPGQGLQFLFEYFSETQRNKGNFPGRFSGRQFSNSRSEMNVSTLELGDSALYLCASSLTGTESEAFFGQGTRLTVV.

Turning to this clonotype: A much larger clone is a single base away; this may be a read error. CDR3 loop: CSARSNTGTWSNQPQNF. The CDR3 DNA reads as TGCAGTGCTAGATCCAATACCGGGACCTGGAGCAATCAGCCCCAGAATTTT. The genes are TRBV20-1 and TRBJ1-5; possibly TRBD1 for D (5 bases). The CDR3 extends over 17 amino acids. Germline V gene lookup returns CDR1 DFQATT and CDR2 SNEGSKA (reference sequence).

Ten or more counts support this clonotype. A junction end diverges from the germline sequence, so it may reflect a read error. V gene TRBV5-1 combines with J gene TRBJ1-6; 8 positions agree with TRBD1. This CDR3 comprises 16 residues. CDR1 is SGHRS, CDR2 YFSETQ, per germline. The CDR3 DNA reads as TGCGCCAGCAGCCTCGACGGACAGGGTAATAATTCACCCCTCAACTTT. It encodes CASSLDGQGNNSPLNF.

This clonotype was seen a few times. A much larger clone differs by one base, so this may be a read error. CDR3 loop: CASSPDQAKVAGELFF. The CDR3 coding sequence is TGTGCCAGCTCACCAGATCAGGCAAAAGTCGCCGGGGAGCTGTTTTTT. This chain links TRBV18 with TRBJ2-2; D gene uncertain. This CDR3 contains 16 residues. The germline CDR1 and CDR2 sequences are KGHSH and LQKENI. Trimming left V 2 bases short and J 6 bases short, with 16 bases between.

The CDR3 region is CATSSGTSGYEQYF. The CDR3 DNA sequence: TGTGCCACCAGCTCCGGGACTAGCGGTTACGAGCAGTACTTC. This rearrangement joins TRBV24-1 to TRBJ2-7; 11 nucleotides agree with TRBD2. The J segment lost 4 bases and the V segment lost 7 bases, leaving 5 bases of the junction unmatched. Germline assignment: CDR1 KGHDR and CDR2 SFDVKD. CDR3 length: 14 amino acids.

This clonotype was seen many times. The chain combines TRBV18 with TRBJ2-7; TRBD1 matches at 8 bases. The germline V gene encodes CDR1 KGHSH and CDR2 LQKENI. V was clipped by 2 bases and J by 7 bases; unmatched bases: 10. This CDR3 spans 15 amino acids. In DNA form, the CDR3 reads TGTGCCAGCTCACCAGACCAGGACAGGGTGAAGGAGCAGTACTTC. Protein: CASSPDQDRVKEQYF.

In this sample, this clonotype turned up many times. The V call is TRBV20-1, the J call TRBJ1-4, with D possibly matching TRBD1 (6 bases). This CDR3 has 16 amino acids. Per germline, CDR1 DFQATT and CDR2 SNEGSKA (reference sequence). V lost 6 bases and J lost 8, with 25 bases in between. The CDR3 sequence is CSANSPWEQGGEKLFF. The CDR3 DNA sequence: TGCAGTGCGAATAGTCCCTGGGAACAGGGTGGAGAAAAACTGTTTTTT.

The table lists this clonotype with a few counts. The V gene is TRBV28, the J gene TRBJ1-2, with TRBD1 as a possible D gene (6 bases). The CDR3 consists of 14 residues. The germline V gene has CDR1 MDHEN and CDR2 SYDVKM. Trimming stripped 3 bases from V and 2 bases from J, with 10 bases between. CDR3 DNA sequence: TGTGCCAGCAGTTTGGACAGAATCAACTATGGCTACACCTTC. As protein: CASSLDRINYGYTF.

This clonotype was observed at least ten times. The rearrangement joins TRBV5-1 to TRBJ1-1; 8 nucleotides match TRBD1. The CDR3 has 15 residues. The J segment lost 4 bases and the V segment lost 4 bases, leaving 9 bases of the junction unmatched. Germline values: CDR1 SGHRS, CDR2 YFSETQ. The CDR3 nucleotides are TGCGCCAGCAGCGCGCATCTACAGGGGGGCACTGAAGCTTTCTTT. Protein: CASSAHLQGGTEAFF.

This clonotype has ten or more counts. V and J are TRBV7-8 and TRBJ2-3; TRBD1 agrees at 7 bases. CDR1 is SGHVS and CDR2 is FQNEAQ in the germline V gene. Trimming at V came to 8 bases and at J to 5 bases, leaving 4 bases not matched to a gene. This CDR3 comprises 12 residues. CDR3 nucleotides: TGTGCCAGCGGAAGGGGGCGAGATACGCAGTATTTT. Translating it yields CASGRGRDTQYF. Full variable domain (missing parts from reference TRBV7-8 and TRBJ2-3): GAGVSQSPRYKVAKRGQDVALRCDPISGHVSLFWYQQALGQGPEFLTYFQNEAQLDKSGLPSDRFFAERPEGSVSTLKIQRTQQEDSAVYLCASGRGRDTQYFGPGTRLTVL.

This clonotype occurred many times. The chain is built from TRBV20-1 and TRBJ2-7, with TRBD2 matching 9 bases. The ends lost 6 bases at V and 2 bases at J; junction bases unmatched: 5. This CDR3 has 13 residues. Germline V lookup: CDR1 DFQATT, CDR2 SNEGSKA (reference sequence). In nucleotides, the CDR3 is TGCAGTGCGTTAGCGGGGGACCCCTACGAGCAGTACTTC. Protein product: CSALAGDPYEQYF.

This clonotype was seen only a few times. Germline is not matched at one junction end, which may reflect a read error. The rearrangement joins TRBV6-5 to TRBJ2-6; D perhaps matches TRBD1 (5 bases). The CDR3 length is 15 residues. CDR1 is MNHEY and CDR2 is SVGAGI in the germline V gene. In DNA, the CDR3 is TGTGCCAGCAGTCGATCGGCCACTGGGGCCAAAGTCCTGACTTTC. It is translated as CASSRSATGAKVLTF.

In its sample, this clonotype was seen many times. This chain connects TRBV12-3 or TRBV12-4 to TRBJ1-2, with a weak D call TRBD1 (5 bases). Trimming removed 7 bases at V and 5 bases at J, with 14 bases between. The CDR3 has 13 amino acids. In nucleotides, the CDR3 is TGTGCCAGCACCATGGGGCGGACTTATGGCTACACCTTC. Its translation is CASTMGRTYGYTF.

This clonotype is medium-sized (0.01 to 0.1%) in the sample. The V and J genes are TRBV2 and TRBJ2-4; D is ambiguous. Germline V gene lookup returns CDR1 SNHLY and CDR2 FYNNEI. The V and J ends lost 6 bases and 4 bases respectively, with 10 bases between them. CDR3 length: 13 amino acids. The CDR3 is CASRNGVKNIQYF. The CDR3, as DNA: TGTGCCAGCAGGAATGGAGTGAAAAACATTCAGTACTTC.

This clonotype was recorded at least ten times. The chain links TRBV10-3 to TRBJ2-1; D not resolved. Trimming took off 4 bases at V and 0 bases at J, with 10 bases between the two ends. Germline V CDR1 and CDR2: ENHRY, SYGVKD. The CDR3 consists of 15 residues. The CDR3 region is CAISGIGSSYNEQFF. The CDR3 nucleotides read TGTGCCATCAGTGGAATTGGTAGCTCCTACAATGAGCAGTTCTTC.

The table lists this clonotype with many counts. Compared with germline, one end of the junction differs, possibly owing to a read error. The chain recombines TRBV28 with TRBJ1-5; perhaps TRBD1 as D (5 bases). In germline, CDR1 is MDHEN, CDR2 SYDVKM. The CDR3 is 13 residues long. The CDR3 nucleotides are TGTGCCAGCAGCTCAGGGATTTGGCAGCCCCAGAATTTT. Protein product: CASSSGIWQPQNF.

This clonotype has at least ten counts. V and J are TRBV5-1 and TRBJ2-7, with TRBD2 matching 8 bases. Germline V gene data show CDR1 as SGHRS and CDR2 as YFSETQ. V trimming: 4 bases; J trimming: 3 bases; junction bases outside the gene matches: 6. This CDR3 comprises 14 residues. The CDR3 region is CASSPGGVNYEQYF. Written as DNA, the CDR3 is TGCGCCAGCAGCCCGGGAGGGGTCAACTACGAGCAGTACTTC.

This clonotype has ten or more counts. The chain joins TRBV20-1 to TRBJ2-7; 9 bases match TRBD2. The CDR3 runs 13 residues. The germline V gene has CDR1 DFQATT and CDR2 SNEGSKA (reference sequence). Losses at the gene ends were 4 bases for V and 4 bases for J; bases not matched to a gene: 5. The CDR3 region has the DNA TGCAGTGCTAAGAGCGGGAGGTTGTACGAGCAGTACTTC. Its translation is CSAKSGRLYEQYF.

This clonotype appeared many times. DNA of the CDR3: TGTGCCACCAGTGACCGATTCCTAGCGAACGAGCAGTACTTC. This sequence encodes CATSDRFLANEQYF. V gene TRBV24-1 combines with J gene TRBJ2-7; tentative D call: TRBD2 (6 bases). Germline CDR1 reads KGHDR; CDR2 reads SFDVKD. The CDR3 consists of 14 residues. Trimming removed 4 bases from V and 5 bases from J, with 14 bases in between.

This clonotype has a count of ten or more. DNA for the CDR3: TGTGCCACCAGCAGGGGACAGGGACAAACTACCTACGAGCAGTACTTC. Translation: CATSRGQGQTTYEQYF. The J gene is TRBJ2-7, the V gene TRBV15; 9 positions match TRBD1. V was clipped by 3 bases and J by 2 bases; unmatched bases: 8. The CDR3 sequence is 16 residues long. From germline, CDR1 is LNHNV and CDR2 YYDKDF (reference sequence).